One sample yielded the 6 T cell receptor beta chains listed below, sequenced in a study of spatial heterogeneity in lung cancer. Sample time point: sample taken at primary tumor resection. TCRdb itself ran the 5' RACE reads through MiXCR, one entry per CDR3 protein. The sample shows over 50,000 distinct CDR3 sequences, about 5.9% of them seen only once. Specimen: PBMCs, collected at surgery. These receptor sequences come from a female donor with early-stage non-small cell lung cancer.

This chain joins TRBV9 and TRBJ2-5; D gene unclear. The CDR3 is made up of 13 amino acids. Germline lookup yields CDR1 SGDLS and CDR2 YYNGEE. Trimming left V 5 bases short and J 5 bases short, with 13 bases between. The CDR3 DNA reads TGTGCCAGCAGTGGGGTGGGGTTGGAGACCCAGTACTTC. This encodes CASSGVGLETQYF.

This clonotype showed up many times. The chain employs TRBV12-3 or TRBV12-4 and TRBJ2-5, with D unclear. The CDR3 is made up of 11 amino acids. Trimming took 5 bases from V and 4 from J, leaving 5 bases between them. The CDR3 DNA reads TGTGCCAGCAGTCTCCTAGAGACCCAGTACTTC. This gives the protein CASSLLETQYF.

This clonotype was detected only a few times. The chain links TRBV6-5 to TRBJ2-3; 9 bases are shared with TRBD1. Germline loops: CDR1 MNHEY, CDR2 SVGAGI. This CDR3 is built from 18 residues. Unmatched junction bases numbered 11, after V lost 0 bases and J lost 4 bases. The CDR3 loop reads CASSYSSRGTGYPDTQYF. In DNA form, the CDR3 reads TGTGCCAGCAGTTACTCGAGCCGAGGGACAGGGTACCCAGATACGCAGTATTTT.

This clonotype was detected many times. The chain carries TRBV6-5 and TRBJ1-2; D may be TRBD1 (6 bases). This CDR3 region has 16 residues. V was clipped by 5 bases and J by 0 bases, with 16 bases between them. Germline loops: CDR1 MNHEY, CDR2 SVGAGI. The CDR3 DNA sequence: TGTGCCAGCAGTCGCCTGGCAGGGGCTTCTAACTATGGCTACACCTTC. It encodes CASSRLAGASNYGYTF.

This clonotype was observed at least ten times. The chain is built from TRBV2 and TRBJ1-6, with TRBD1 identical over 12 bases. Germline CDR1 reads SNHLY; CDR2 reads FYNNEI. With V trimmed by 4 bases and J by 11 bases, 6 bases remained unmatched. There are 15 residues in the CDR3. The chain's CDR3 is CASSASRDRGPPLHF. The CDR3 DNA is TGTGCCAGCAGTGCCTCTCGGGACAGGGGGCCACCCCTCCACTTT.

This clonotype was detected many times. The CDR3 sequence: CASSNGWTANTEAFF. DNA of the CDR3: TGCGCCAGCAGCAACGGCTGGACAGCCAACACTGAAGCTTTCTTT. The chain uses TRBV5-1 and TRBJ1-1; possibly TRBD1 for D (6 bases). V was trimmed by 4 bases and J by 2 bases, leaving 15 bases between them. Germline CDR1 and CDR2: SGHRS and YFSETQ. There are 15 residues in the CDR3.